The entry below describes one T cell receptor (beta chain). Antigen unknown. Per the germline V gene, CDR1 is WSHSY and CDR2 is SAAADI. This CDR3 has 14 amino acids. V trimming: 8 bases; J trimming: 7 bases; junction bases outside the gene matches: 7. PCR primers comprised 60 Vbeta and 13 Jbeta primers. TCRdb's copy holds only in-frame clones and misses some; the assay was immunoSEQ multiplex PCR. Among about 38,000 clones listed, roughly 90% were seen once. The sample is drawn from a study of cytomegalovirus exposure and HLA in healthy donors. The study, taken as a whole, reports: For most TCR beta V segments, an earlier analysis put the productive rate at about 90% or about 30% of the time.

Material: PBMCs. The V and J genes are TRBV10-2 and TRBJ2-2; 10 positions match TRBD2. This receptor was taken from a middle-aged woman in good health and CMV-seropositive. In nucleotides, the CDR3 is TGCGCCAGCGGGAGCGGGGGGGCCTTCGGGGAGCTGTTTTTT. Amino acid sequence: CASGSGGAFGELFF.